This T cell receptor (beta chain) was recovered during a study of cytomegalovirus exposure and HLA in healthy donors. The CDR3 extends over 17 amino acids. From germline, CDR1 is MDHEN and CDR2 SYDVKM. The V gene end was trimmed by 8 bases and the J gene end by 9 bases; junction bases not matched to a gene: 24. Of note for this clone: Its matching antigen is unknown.

Study observations and caveats: Earlier analysis found most TCR beta V segments productive about 90% or about 30% of the time. A later analysis reportedly found that, within productive TCRs, an Asian-associated ancestry cluster had fewer N-insertions than the mean observed across the roughly 730 donors.

PCR involved 60 Vbeta and 13 Jbeta primers. TCRdb keeps only in-frame clones here, not all; method: immunoSEQ multiplex PCR. The table lists roughly 170,000 clones, about four fifths of them singletons. The sample was PBMCs. The chain carries TRBV28 and TRBJ2-7, with 8 bases identical to TRBD2. This clonotype was sampled from a male donor in good health and CMV-seronegative. CDR3 in amino acids: CASEGVLGGRTPPGQYF. DNA for the CDR3: TGTGCCAGCGAGGGCGTTTTGGGCGGGAGGACCCCACCAGGGCAGTACTTC.